The clone carrying this TCR beta chain was recorded once. The antigen remains unidentified. The same CDR3 arises from other DNA sequences in this sample as well. Produced via immunoSEQ multiplex PCR; TCRdb's table is partial and in-frame only. The data contain more than 50,000 clones, approximately 94% of them singletons. The ends were cut back, 5 bases at V and 0 bases at J, with 3 bases in the middle. Germline V CDR1 and CDR2: SEHNR, FQNEAQ (reference sequence). The CDR3 runs 12 residues. The data stem from a study of OX40 agonist ivuxolimab in advanced cancers. Study in general: Ivuxolimab was delivered to patients intravenously every 2 weeks at doses spanning 0.01 to 10 mg/kg. Broader study findings: There was clonal expansion of CD4+ and CD8+ blood T cells by week 6 at 0.1 to 3.0 mg/kg.

Sampled blood was obtained at baseline, cycle 4 day 1, and cycle 7 day 1. Sequencing was performed on CD4+ or CD8+ T cells sorted from blood, taken in a trial of the OX40 agonist ivuxolimab. J is TRBJ2-3 and V is TRBV7-9; D is undetermined. This sequence originates from an adult with an advanced solid tumor such as melanoma, head and neck, liver or kidney cancer. In nucleotides, the CDR3 is TGTGCCAGCAGCCCGAGCACAGATACGCAGTATTTT. Its protein product is CASSPSTDTQYF.